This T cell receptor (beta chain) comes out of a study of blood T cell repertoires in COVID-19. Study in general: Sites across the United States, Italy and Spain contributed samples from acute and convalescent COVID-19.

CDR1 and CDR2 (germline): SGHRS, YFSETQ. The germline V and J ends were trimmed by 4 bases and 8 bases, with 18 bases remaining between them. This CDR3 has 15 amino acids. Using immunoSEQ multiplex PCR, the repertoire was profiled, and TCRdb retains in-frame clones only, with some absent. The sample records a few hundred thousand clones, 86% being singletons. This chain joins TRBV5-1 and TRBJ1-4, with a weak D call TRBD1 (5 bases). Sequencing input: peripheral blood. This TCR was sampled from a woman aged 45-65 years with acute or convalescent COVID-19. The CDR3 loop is CASSPQSPGEEKLFF. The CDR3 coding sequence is TGCGCCAGCAGCCCACAGAGCCCGGGGGAAGAAAAACTGTTTTTT.